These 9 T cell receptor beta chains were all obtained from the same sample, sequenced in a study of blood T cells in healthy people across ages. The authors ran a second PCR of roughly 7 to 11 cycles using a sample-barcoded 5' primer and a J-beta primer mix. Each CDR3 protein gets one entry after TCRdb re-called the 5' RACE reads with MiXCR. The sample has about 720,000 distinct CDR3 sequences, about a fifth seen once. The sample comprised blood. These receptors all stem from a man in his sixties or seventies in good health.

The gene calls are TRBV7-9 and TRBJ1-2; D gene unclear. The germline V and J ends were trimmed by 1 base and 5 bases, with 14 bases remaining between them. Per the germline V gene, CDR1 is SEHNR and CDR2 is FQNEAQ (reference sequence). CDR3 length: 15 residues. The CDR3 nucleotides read TGTGCCAGCAGCTTAGGGGGTAACGAACGATATGGCTACACCTTC. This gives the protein CASSLGGNERYGYTF.

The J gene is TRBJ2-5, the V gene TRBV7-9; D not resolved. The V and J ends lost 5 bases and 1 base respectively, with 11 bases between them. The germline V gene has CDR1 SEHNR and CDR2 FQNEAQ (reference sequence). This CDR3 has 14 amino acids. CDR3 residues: CASSELRAQETQYF. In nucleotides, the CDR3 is TGTGCCAGCAGCGAACTTAGAGCCCAAGAGACCCAGTACTTC.

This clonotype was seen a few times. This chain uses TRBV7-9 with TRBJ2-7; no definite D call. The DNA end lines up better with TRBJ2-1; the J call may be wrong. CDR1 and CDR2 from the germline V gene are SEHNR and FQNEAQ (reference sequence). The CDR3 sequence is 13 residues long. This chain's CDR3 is CASSSLPNDEQFF. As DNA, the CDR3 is TGTGCCAGCAGCTCCCTACCGAACGATGAGCAGTTCTTC.

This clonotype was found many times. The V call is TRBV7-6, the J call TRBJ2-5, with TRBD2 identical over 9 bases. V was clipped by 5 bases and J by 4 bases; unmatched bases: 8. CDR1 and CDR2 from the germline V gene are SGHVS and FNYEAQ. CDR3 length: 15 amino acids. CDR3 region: CASSVSGGVGETQYF. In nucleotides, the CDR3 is TGTGCCAGCAGCGTTAGCGGGGGAGTTGGAGAGACCCAGTACTTC.

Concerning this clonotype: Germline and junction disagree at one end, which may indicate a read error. CDR3 DNA sequence: TGTGCCGCCCTACCGGGAGAGTACAATGAGCGGTTCTTC. Protein product: CAALPGEYNERFF. The chain recombines TRBV6-6 with TRBJ2-1, with D perhaps matching TRBD2 (6 bases). Germline V gene lookup returns CDR1 MNHNY and CDR2 SVGAGI (reference sequence). The CDR3 covers 13 residues.

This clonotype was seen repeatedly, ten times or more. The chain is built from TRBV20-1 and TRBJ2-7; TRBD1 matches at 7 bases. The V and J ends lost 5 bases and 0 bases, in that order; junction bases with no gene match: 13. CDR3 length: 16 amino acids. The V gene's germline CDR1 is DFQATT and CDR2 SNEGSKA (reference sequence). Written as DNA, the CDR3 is TGCAGTGCTGGATCCACAGGGGTGGATAACTCCTACGAGCAGTACGTC. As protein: CSAGSTGVDNSYEQYV.

Here the CDR3 DNA reads TGCGCCAGCAGCTTGGATCTAGCGGGGGGGAGGAATGAGCAGTTCTTC. It codes for CASSLDLAGGRNEQFF. The chain is built from TRBV5-1 and TRBJ2-7; 12 bases line up with TRBD2. The J call may be wrong; the DNA end is better matched by TRBJ2-1. The length of the CDR3 is 16 residues. Looked up from germline, CDR1 is SGHRS and CDR2 is YFSETQ.

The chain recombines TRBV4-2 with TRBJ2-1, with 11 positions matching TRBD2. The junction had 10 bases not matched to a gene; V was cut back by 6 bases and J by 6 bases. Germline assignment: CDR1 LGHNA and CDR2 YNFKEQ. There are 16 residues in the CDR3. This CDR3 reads CASSLPGTSGFNEQFF. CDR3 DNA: TGTGCCAGCAGTCTCCCCGGGACTAGCGGCTTCAATGAGCAGTTCTTC.

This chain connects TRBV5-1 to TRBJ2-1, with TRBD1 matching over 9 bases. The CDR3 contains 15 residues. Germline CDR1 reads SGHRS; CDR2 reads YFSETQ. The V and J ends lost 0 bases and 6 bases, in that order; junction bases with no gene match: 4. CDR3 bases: TGCGCCAGCAGCTTGGTTTGGACAGGGGTCAATGAGCAGTTCTTC. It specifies CASSLVWTGVNEQFF.